These 23 T cell receptor beta chains were all obtained from the same sample, sequenced in a study of blood T cell repertoires in COVID-19. This table comes from immunoSEQ multiplex PCR, and its TCRdb copy is limited to in-frame clones, with some not included. The data show roughly 180,000 clones, roughly 80% seen once. Sequenced sample: PBMCs or T cells enriched from blood (not recorded which). The receptors here all came from a man aged 45-60 years who had recovered from COVID-19.

The chain links TRBV7-2 to TRBJ2-5, with D possibly being TRBD2 (6 bases). The CDR3 runs to 14 residues. Germline values: CDR1 SGHTA, CDR2 FQGNSA. V was pared by 5 bases and J by 2 bases, with 12 bases between. The CDR3: CASSLLGGQETQYF. The CDR3 DNA follows: TGTGCCAGCAGCCTGCTGGGGGGTCAAGAGACCCAGTACTTC.

This sequence joins TRBV6-5 and TRBJ2-7; 9 positions agree with TRBD2. V lost 2 bases and J lost 3; bases outside the gene matches: 5. Per germline, CDR1 MNHEY and CDR2 SVGAGI. The CDR3 is 15 residues long. The CDR3 spells CASSYVPSGDYEQYF. The CDR3 bases are TGTGCCAGCAGTTACGTTCCTAGCGGGGACTACGAGCAGTACTTC.

This chain joins TRBV6-5 and TRBJ2-5; 12 bases align to TRBD2. From germline, CDR1 is MNHEY and CDR2 SVGAGI. V gave up 7 bases and J gave up 5 bases; unmatched junction bases: 5. CDR3 length: 14 amino acids. CDR3 residues: CASKPSGRAETQYF. CDR3 sequence (DNA): TGTGCCAGCAAGCCTAGCGGGAGGGCTGAGACCCAGTACTTC.

V and J are TRBV6-5 and TRBJ1-3; the match to TRBD1 covers 8 bases. Germline-derived CDR1 and CDR2 are MNHEY and SVGAGI. This CDR3 region has 14 residues. V dropped 4 bases and J dropped 8; count of bases not matched to a gene: 7. Written as DNA, the CDR3 is TGTGCCAGCAGTTCGACAGGGGAGCCGCACACCATATATTTT. This sequence encodes CASSSTGEPHTIYF.

This sequence joins TRBV7-8 and TRBJ2-3, with TRBD2 as a possible D gene (5 bases). The CDR3 consists of 15 residues. Trimming pared 3 bases from V and 5 bases from J, leaving 15 bases between. CDR1 and CDR2 (germline): SGHVS, FQNEAQ. The CDR3 is CASSFLVKAGDTQYF. For the CDR3, the DNA is TGTGCCAGCAGCTTTTTAGTTAAGGCGGGAGATACGCAGTATTTT.

The chain links TRBV5-8 to TRBJ2-5; TRBD1 agrees at 8 bases. V lost 4 bases to trimming and J lost 10 bases; unmatched junction nucleotides: 15. This CDR3 region has 15 residues. CDR1 is SGHTS, CDR2 YDEGEE, per germline. CDR3: CASSPGDRRDEDQYF. The CDR3 DNA reads as TGTGCCAGCAGCCCCGGGGACAGGAGGGACGAGGACCAGTACTTC. The full variable domain, in which reference TRBV5-8 and TRBJ2-5 provide the parts outside the CDR3, is EAGVTQSPTHLIKTRGQQATLRCSPISGHTSVYWYQQALGLGLQFLLWYDEGEERNRGNFPPRFSGRQFPNYSSELNVNALELEDSALYLCASSPGDRRDEDQYFGPGTRLLVL.

This chain links TRBV19 with TRBJ2-2; 10 positions agree with TRBD1. CDR1 is LNHDA, CDR2 SQIVND, per germline (reference sequence). This CDR3 is 16 amino acids long. Losses at the gene ends were 3 bases for V and 6 bases for J; bases not matched to a gene: 7. The CDR3 protein is CASSIPPGQGSGELFF. For the CDR3, the DNA is TGTGCCAGTAGTATTCCCCCGGGACAGGGGTCCGGGGAGCTGTTTTTT.

This clone is a singleton in its sample. The genes are TRBV24-1 and TRBJ2-5; the match to TRBD2 covers 13 bases. The germline gives CDR1 KGHDR, CDR2 SFDVKD. V dropped 9 bases and J dropped 5; count of bases not matched to a gene: 2. The CDR3 totals 13 residues. CDR3 sequence: CATGLAGEETQYF. The CDR3 DNA is TGTGCCACCGGACTAGCGGGAGAGGAGACCCAGTACTTC.

This chain uses TRBV27 with TRBJ2-7; 9 bases agree with TRBD1. The CDR3 has 15 residues. Germline V gene sequence: CDR1 MNHEY, CDR2 SMNVEV (reference sequence). With V trimmed by 6 bases and J by 7 bases, 13 bases remained unmatched. CDR3 sequence reads: CASSPRRDRAGEQYF. The DNA for the CDR3 is TGTGCCAGCAGCCCCCGCCGGGACAGGGCGGGGGAGCAGTACTTC.

The chain carries TRBV5-1 and TRBJ2-7, with a possible D match to TRBD1 (7 bases). The CDR3 totals 16 residues. The V end lost 1 base, the J end lost 6 bases, and 20 bases lay between the germline ends. In germline, CDR1 is SGHRS, CDR2 YFSETQ. The CDR3 region has the DNA TGCGCCAGCAGCTTGCGGGACGGCAGGGGGGCCTCCGAGCAGTACTTC. The encoded protein is CASSLRDGRGASEQYF.

This clone was seen once. The chain carries TRBV5-4 and TRBJ2-5; D not resolved. CDR1 is SGHNT, CDR2 YYREEE, per germline (reference sequence). This CDR3 is built from 14 residues. V dropped 0 bases and J dropped 4 bases, with 10 bases sitting between them. The CDR3 DNA is TGTGCCAGCAGCTTGGAAAGTCTAGGAGAGACCCAGTACTTC. Residues: CASSLESLGETQYF. Complete variable domain (other parts from reference TRBV5-4 and TRBJ2-5): ETGVTQSPTHLIKTRGQQVTLRCSSQSGHNTVSWYQQALGQGPQFIFQYYREEENGRGNFPPRFSGLQFPNYSSELNVNALELDDSALYLCASSLESLGETQYFGPGTRLLVL.

This sequence joins TRBV6-5 and TRBJ2-5; a possible D gene is TRBD1 (6 bases). V lost 6 bases and J lost 1, with 12 bases in between. This CDR3 has 14 residues. Germline V gene sequence: CDR1 MNHEY, CDR2 SVGAGI. The CDR3 DNA is TGTGCCAGCAGCCGAGGACAGCCCCAAGAGACCCAGTACTTC. Residues: CASSRGQPQETQYF.

This clone was picked up a small number of times. The chain employs TRBV5-4 and TRBJ1-1; 7 bases fit TRBD1. This CDR3 contains 14 residues. In germline, CDR1 is SGHNT, CDR2 YYREEE (reference sequence). The junction had 7 bases not matched to a gene; V was cut back by 4 bases and J by 4 bases. In DNA form, the CDR3 reads TGTGCCAGCAGCCCGACAGGGAGGTTCACTGAAGCTTTCTTT. Residues: CASSPTGRFTEAFF.

The V and J genes are TRBV30 and TRBJ2-5; 13 bases are a match to TRBD2. Losses at the gene ends were 5 bases for V and 5 bases for J; bases not matched to a gene: 17. This CDR3 has 18 residues. Germline V gene sequence: CDR1 GTSNPN, CDR2 SVGIG (reference sequence). CDR3 in amino acids: CAWEGTSGARREGETQYF. DNA for the CDR3: TGTGCCTGGGAAGGGACTAGCGGGGCCCGACGTGAGGGGGAGACCCAGTACTTC. Together with reference TRBV30 and TRBJ2-5, the CDR3 gives the full variable domain: SQTIHQWPATLVQPVGSPLSLECTVEGTSNPNLYWYRQAAGRGLQLLFYSVGIGQISSEVPQNLSASRPQDRQFILSSKKLLLSDSGFYLCAWEGTSGARREGETQYFGPGTRLLVL.

This chain links TRBV27 with TRBJ1-6; tentatively, D is TRBD1 (5 bases). CDR1 and CDR2 (germline): MNHEY, SMNVEV (reference sequence). The germline V and J ends were trimmed by 3 bases and 8 bases, with 11 bases remaining between them. The CDR3 runs to 14 residues. The CDR3 coding sequence is TGTGCCAGCAGTTTCCCAGGGCCGGATTCACCCCTCCACTTT. This gives the protein CASSFPGPDSPLHF.

The V and J genes are TRBV11-3 and TRBJ2-6; TRBD1 aligns across 7 bases. V was pared by 5 bases and J by 4 bases, with 8 bases of the junction left unmatched. CDR3 size: 16 residues. In germline, CDR1 is SGHNT, CDR2 YENEEA. The CDR3 is CASSPSTGIGANVLTF. The CDR3 region has the DNA TGTGCCAGCAGCCCCTCGACAGGGATCGGGGCCAACGTCCTGACTTTC.

The V call is TRBV14, the J call TRBJ2-3; tentative D call: TRBD2 (5 bases). V lost 3 bases and J lost 8, with 12 bases in between. Germline V CDR1 and CDR2: SGHDN, FVKESK. This CDR3 region has 13 residues. The CDR3 loop reads CASSHLGESTQYF. As DNA, the CDR3 is TGTGCCAGCAGCCACCTCGGGGAAAGTACGCAGTATTTT.

The chain joins TRBV28 to TRBJ2-2; a weak D match, TRBD1 (6 bases). CDR1 is MDHEN and CDR2 is SYDVKM in the germline V gene. The CDR3 is 13 amino acids. V was cut by 10 bases and J by 1 base, with 10 bases left in between. CDR3: CATLGQNTGELFF. CDR3 DNA sequence: TGTGCCACCCTGGGACAGAACACCGGGGAGCTGTTTTTT.

The rearrangement joins TRBV28 to TRBJ1-2, with a possible D match to TRBD1 (5 bases). Trimming took 6 bases from V and 8 from J, leaving 19 bases between them. Germline values: CDR1 MDHEN, CDR2 SYDVKM. The CDR3 has 14 residues. CDR3: CASSTLVGEGGYTF. The CDR3 DNA reads TGTGCCAGCAGCACCCTGGTAGGGGAGGGAGGCTACACCTTC.

The chain links TRBV7-2 to TRBJ2-7, with TRBD2 as a possible D gene (6 bases). The CDR3 is 16 amino acids. Germline CDR1 SGHTA, CDR2 FQGNSA. V shed 1 base and J shed 0 bases, with 13 bases lying between them. DNA of the CDR3: TGTGCCAGCAGCTTAGTTGCGGGACTTTTCTCCTACGAGCAGTACTTC. This translates into CASSLVAGLFSYEQYF.

The chain's CDR3 is CASARQAVTDTQYF. The CDR3 nucleotides read TGTGCCAGCGCCCGACAGGCGGTGACAGATACGCAGTATTTT. The rearrangement uses TRBV7-2 and TRBJ2-3; D may be TRBD1 (6 bases). Trimming pared 8 bases from V and 3 bases from J, leaving 15 bases between. The CDR3 consists of 14 residues. Germline V gene sequence: CDR1 SGHTA, CDR2 FQGNSA.

This sequence joins TRBV2 and TRBJ1-1; a possible D gene is TRBD1 (5 bases). The CDR3 loop spans 14 amino acids. Germline assignment: CDR1 SNHLY and CDR2 FYNNEI. V lost 4 bases, J lost 2 bases, and 11 bases lay in between. The CDR3 nucleotides are TGTGCCAGCAGTGTGCAGGGAAGTAACACTGAAGCTTTCTTT. Protein product: CASSVQGSNTEAFF.

The J gene is TRBJ1-1, the V gene TRBV3-1 (or the pseudogene TRBV3-2); no definite D call. Germline V gene data show CDR1 as LGHDT and CDR2 as YNNKEL (reference sequence). V lost 1 base and J 10 bases, leaving 7 bases between the germline ends. This CDR3 spans 11 amino acids. As DNA, the CDR3 is TGTGCCAGCAGCCAAGGAGTACGAGCTTTCTTT. Amino acids: CASSQGVRAFF.